The TCR beta chain described here comes from a study of OX40 agonist ivuxolimab in advanced cancers. The germline V gene encodes CDR1 GTSNPN and CDR2 SVGIG (reference sequence). This CDR3 comprises 14 residues. V was trimmed by 0 bases and J by 7 bases, leaving 10 bases between them. Whole-study results and caveats: Clonal expansion among partial responders at 0.1-3.0 mg/kg ranked near the lowest.

This clone was seen a handful of times. Its antigen remains unidentified. Clones were sequenced by immunoSEQ multiplex PCR, and TCRdb holds only the in-frame ones, with some missing. The table has about 77,000 clones, about 86% seen once. Here the sequenced sample was CD4+ or CD8+ T cells sorted from blood, taken in a trial of the OX40 agonist ivuxolimab. This chain joins TRBV30 and TRBJ1-6; tentatively, D is TRBD1 (5 bases). The TCR comes from an adult with an advanced solid tumor such as melanoma, head and neck, liver or kidney cancer. The CDR3 region is CAWSVWGGNSPLHF. The CDR3 DNA reads TGTGCCTGGAGTGTGTGGGGGGGGAATTCACCCCTCCACTTT. The whole variable domain, filled in from reference TRBV30 and TRBJ1-6, reads SQTIHQWPATLVQPVGSPLSLECTVEGTSNPNLYWYRQAAGRGLQLLFYSVGIGQISSEVPQNLSASRPQDRQFILSSKKLLLSDSGFYLCAWSVWGGNSPLHFGNGTRLTVT.